This record covers a single T cell receptor beta chain. In germline, CDR1 is LNHNV, CDR2 YYDKDF (reference sequence). The CDR3 has 22 residues. J lost 0 bases, V lost 3 bases, and 17 bases had no gene match. The table came from immunoSEQ multiplex PCR; TCRdb's copy has only in-frame clones and leaves some out. The sample has about 220,000 clones, more than 75% seen once. These data belong to a study of blood T cell repertoires in COVID-19. This TCR was recovered from a man aged 50-60 years who had recovered from COVID-19. The genes are TRBV15 and TRBJ2-2; TRBD2 matches 12 bases. Sequenced material: peripheral blood. CDR3 region: CATSSRGAHGTSGSTNTGELFF. The CDR3 nucleotides read TGTGCCACCAGCAGCAGGGGGGCGCACGGGACTAGCGGGTCTACGAACACCGGGGAGCTGTTTTTT.